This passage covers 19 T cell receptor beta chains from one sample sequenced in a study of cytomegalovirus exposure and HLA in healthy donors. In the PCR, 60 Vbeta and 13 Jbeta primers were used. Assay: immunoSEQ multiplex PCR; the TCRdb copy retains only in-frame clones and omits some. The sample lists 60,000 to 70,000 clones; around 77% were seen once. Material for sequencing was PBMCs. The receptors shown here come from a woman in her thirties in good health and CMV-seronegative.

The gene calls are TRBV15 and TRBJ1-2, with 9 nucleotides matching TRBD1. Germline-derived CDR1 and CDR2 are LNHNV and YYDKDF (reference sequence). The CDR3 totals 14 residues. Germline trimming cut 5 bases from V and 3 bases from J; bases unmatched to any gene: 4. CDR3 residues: CATSPRQGDYGYTF. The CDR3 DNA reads TGTGCCACCAGCCCCAGACAGGGGGACTATGGCTACACCTTC.

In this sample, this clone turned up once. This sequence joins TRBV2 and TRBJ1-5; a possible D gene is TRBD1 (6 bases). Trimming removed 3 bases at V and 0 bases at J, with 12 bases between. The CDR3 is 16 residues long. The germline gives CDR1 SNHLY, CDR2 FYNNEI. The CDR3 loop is CASSELRTDSNQPQHF. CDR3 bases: TGTGCCAGCAGTGAGTTAAGGACAGATAGCAATCAGCCCCAGCATTTT.

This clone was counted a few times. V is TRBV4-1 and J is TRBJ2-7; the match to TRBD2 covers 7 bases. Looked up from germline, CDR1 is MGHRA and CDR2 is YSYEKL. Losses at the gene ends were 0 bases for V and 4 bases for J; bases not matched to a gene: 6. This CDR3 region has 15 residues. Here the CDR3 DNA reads TGCGCCAGCAGCCAAGAGGCTAGCGGATGGTACGAGCAGTACTTC. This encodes CASSQEASGWYEQYF.

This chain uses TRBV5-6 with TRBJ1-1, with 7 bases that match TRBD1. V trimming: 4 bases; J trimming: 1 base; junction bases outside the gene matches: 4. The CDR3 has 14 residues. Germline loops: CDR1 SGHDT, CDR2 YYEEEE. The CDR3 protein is CASSLGTENTEAFF. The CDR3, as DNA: TGTGCCAGCAGCCTCGGGACAGAGAACACTGAAGCTTTCTTT.

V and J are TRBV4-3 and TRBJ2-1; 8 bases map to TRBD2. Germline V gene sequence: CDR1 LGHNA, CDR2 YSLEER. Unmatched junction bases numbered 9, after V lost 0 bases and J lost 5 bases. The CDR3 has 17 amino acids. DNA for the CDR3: TGCGCCAGCAGCCAAGACCGATCGGGTAGCGGGAACAATGAGCAGTTCTTC. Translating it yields CASSQDRSGSGNNEQFF.

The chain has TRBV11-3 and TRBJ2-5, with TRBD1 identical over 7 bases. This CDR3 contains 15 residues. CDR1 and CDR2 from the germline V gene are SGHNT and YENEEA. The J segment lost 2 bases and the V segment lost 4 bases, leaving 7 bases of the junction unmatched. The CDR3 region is CASSSRQGPQETQYF. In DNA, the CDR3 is TGTGCCAGCAGCTCTCGACAGGGCCCACAAGAGACCCAGTACTTC.

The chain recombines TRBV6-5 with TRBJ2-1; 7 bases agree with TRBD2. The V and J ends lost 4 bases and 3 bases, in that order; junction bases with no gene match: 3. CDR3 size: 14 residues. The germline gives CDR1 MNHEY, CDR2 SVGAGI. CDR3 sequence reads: CASSLLANYNEQFF. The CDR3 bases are TGTGCCAGCAGTTTACTAGCGAACTACAATGAGCAGTTCTTC.

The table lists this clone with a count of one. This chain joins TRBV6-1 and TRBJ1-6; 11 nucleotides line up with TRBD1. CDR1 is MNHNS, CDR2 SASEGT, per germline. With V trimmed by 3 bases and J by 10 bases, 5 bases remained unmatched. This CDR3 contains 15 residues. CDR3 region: CASSETGTGGSPLHF. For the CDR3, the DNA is TGTGCCAGCAGTGAGACCGGGACAGGGGGATCACCCCTCCACTTT.

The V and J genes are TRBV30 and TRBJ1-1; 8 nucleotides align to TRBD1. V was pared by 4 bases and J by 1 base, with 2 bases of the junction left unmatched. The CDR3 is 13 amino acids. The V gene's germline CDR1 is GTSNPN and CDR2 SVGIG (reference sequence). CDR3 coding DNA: TGTGCCTGGAATACAGGGGGGAACACTGAAGCTTTCTTT. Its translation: CAWNTGGNTEAFF.

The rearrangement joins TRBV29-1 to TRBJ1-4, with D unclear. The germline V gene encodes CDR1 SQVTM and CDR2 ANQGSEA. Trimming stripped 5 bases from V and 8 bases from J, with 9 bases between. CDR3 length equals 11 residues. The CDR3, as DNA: TGCAGCGTTACCCAACTCGAAAAACTGTTTTTT. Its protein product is CSVTQLEKLFF.

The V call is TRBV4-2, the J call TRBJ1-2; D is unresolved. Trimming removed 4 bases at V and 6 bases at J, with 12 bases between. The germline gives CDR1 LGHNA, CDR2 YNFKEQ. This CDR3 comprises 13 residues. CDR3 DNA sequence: TGTGCCAGCAGCCCAGAAGCCGGGGATGGCTACACCTTC. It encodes CASSPEAGDGYTF.

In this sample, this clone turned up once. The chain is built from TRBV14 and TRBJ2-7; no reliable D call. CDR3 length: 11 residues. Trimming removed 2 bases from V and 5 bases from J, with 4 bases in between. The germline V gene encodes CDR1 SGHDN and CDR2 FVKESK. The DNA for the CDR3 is TGTGCCAGCAGCCAATTAAACGAGCAGTACTTC. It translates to CASSQLNEQYF.

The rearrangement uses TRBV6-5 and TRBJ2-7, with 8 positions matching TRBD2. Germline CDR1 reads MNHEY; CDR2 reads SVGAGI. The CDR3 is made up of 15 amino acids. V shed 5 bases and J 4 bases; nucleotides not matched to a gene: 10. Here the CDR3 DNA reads TGTGCCAGCAGTCACGAGTGGACTAGCTTATACGAGCAGTACTTC. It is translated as CASSHEWTSLYEQYF.

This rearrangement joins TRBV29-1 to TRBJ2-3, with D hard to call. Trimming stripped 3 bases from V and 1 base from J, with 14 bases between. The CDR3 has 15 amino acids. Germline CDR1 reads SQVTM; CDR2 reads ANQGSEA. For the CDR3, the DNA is TGCAGCGTTGAGGAAGTGGCTAGTCGCACAGATACGCAGTATTTT. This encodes CSVEEVASRTDTQYF.

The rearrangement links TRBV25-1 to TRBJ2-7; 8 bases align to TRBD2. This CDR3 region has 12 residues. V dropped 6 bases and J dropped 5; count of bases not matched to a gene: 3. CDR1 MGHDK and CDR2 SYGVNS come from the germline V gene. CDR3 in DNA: TGTGCCAGCAGAGCGGGAGCCCACGAGCAGTACTTC. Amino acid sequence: CASRAGAHEQYF.

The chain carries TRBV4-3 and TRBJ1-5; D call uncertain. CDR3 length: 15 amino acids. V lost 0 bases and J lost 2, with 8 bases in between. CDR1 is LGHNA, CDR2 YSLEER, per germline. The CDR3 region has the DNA TGCGCCAGCAGCCAAGACTTAGCAGGCAATCAGCCCCAGCATTTT. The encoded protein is CASSQDLAGNQPQHF.

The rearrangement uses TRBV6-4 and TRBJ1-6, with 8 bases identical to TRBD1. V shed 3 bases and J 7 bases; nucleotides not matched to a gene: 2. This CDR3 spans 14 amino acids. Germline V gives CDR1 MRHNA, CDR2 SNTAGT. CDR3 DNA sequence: TGTGCCAGCAGTGAAAGACAGGGGAATTCACCCCTCCACTTT. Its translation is CASSERQGNSPLHF.

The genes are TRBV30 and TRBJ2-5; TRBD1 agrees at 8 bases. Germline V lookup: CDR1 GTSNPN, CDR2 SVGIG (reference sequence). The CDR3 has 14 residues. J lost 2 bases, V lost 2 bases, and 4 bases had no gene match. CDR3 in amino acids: CAWSKQGEQETQYF. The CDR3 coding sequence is TGTGCCTGGAGTAAACAGGGGGAACAAGAGACCCAGTACTTC.

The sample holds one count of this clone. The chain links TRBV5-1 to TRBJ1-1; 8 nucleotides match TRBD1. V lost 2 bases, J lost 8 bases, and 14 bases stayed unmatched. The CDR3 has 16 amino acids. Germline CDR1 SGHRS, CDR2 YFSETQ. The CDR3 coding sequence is TGCGCCAGCAGCTTAAGTTGGGCAGGGACAGGAGCAGAAGCTTTCTTT. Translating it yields CASSLSWAGTGAEAFF.